The 5 T cell receptor beta chains below were found in one sample sequenced in a study of cytomegalovirus exposure and HLA in healthy donors (dated by TCRdb to 2017 to 2019). Library prep was done by the immunoSEQ multiplex PCR assay. For the multiplex PCR, a mixture combining 60 forward primers for TCR Vbeta segments and 13 reverse primers for TCR Jbeta segments was used. This is the immuneACCESS table as TCRdb keeps it, with only in-frame sequences that have V and J called. A part of the clones is gone; compared with another copy, unresolved V genes explain less than half, and the rest is unexplained. A total of tens of thousands of clones appear in this sample, 80% to 90% of them only once. About 12% of the sample comes from the top ten. Sequencing was carried out using PBMCs. These receptors originate from a woman aged 30 to 39 in good health and CMV-seropositive.

This chain joins TRBV7-3 and TRBJ2-5, with 9 bases that match TRBD2. The closer fit of TRBJ2-7 to the DNA end suggests the J call may be wrong. This CDR3 is built from 15 residues. Germline values: CDR1 SGHTA, CDR2 FQGTGA. DNA for the CDR3: TGTGCCAGCAGCCTGTCAGGCGGGAGGGCCTACGAGCAGTACTTC. Protein product: CASSLSGGRAYEQYF.

The CDR3: CASSPSGRPYEQYF. The CDR3 nucleotides are TGTGCCAGCAGCCCTAGCGGGAGACCCTACGAGCAGTACTTC. The chain couples TRBV5-4 to TRBJ2-7; TRBD2 agrees at 10 bases. CDR1 is SGHNT and CDR2 is YYREEE in the germline V gene (reference sequence). V lost 4 bases, J lost 2 bases, and 3 bases stayed unmatched. The CDR3 extends over 14 amino acids.

This sequence joins TRBV2 and TRBJ2-5; 7 positions match TRBD1. CDR1 and CDR2 from the germline V gene are SNHLY and FYNNEI. J gave up 4 bases and V 4 bases, and 3 bases lay outside the gene matches. The CDR3 totals 13 residues. For the CDR3, the DNA is TGTGCCAGCAGTGCGACAGGGATAGAGACCCAGTACTTC. Protein sequence: CASSATGIETQYF.

This chain joins TRBV18 and TRBJ1-2; tentatively, D is TRBD1 (5 bases). The germline gives CDR1 KGHSH, CDR2 LQKENI. Trimming cost V 8 bases and J 5 bases, with 12 bases left between them. The CDR3 totals 12 residues. The CDR3 DNA reads TGTGCCAGCCAAGGGACTGAATATGGCTACACCTTC. Its translation is CASQGTEYGYTF.

The rearrangement joins TRBV7-2 to TRBJ1-1; 9 nucleotides agree with TRBD1. Unmatched junction bases numbered 8, after V lost 2 bases and J lost 1 base. The CDR3 is 17 residues long. Germline V gene lookup returns CDR1 SGHTA and CDR2 FQGNSA. CDR3 bases: TGTGCCAGCAGCTTACGGACAGGGGCGGGGAAGAACACTGAAGCTTTCTTT. Its translation: CASSLRTGAGKNTEAFF.